The TCR beta chain described here comes from a study of identical twins. General study results and limits: Excess sharing between twins was weaker in beta out-of-frame sequences. Compared with unrelated sharing, twin-shared out-of-frame alpha sequences had more low-probability sequences. Conclusions were based on cross-sectional statistical analysis, without following the same donors. The more abundant beta clonotypes in cord blood had fewer insertions, and memory repertoires did not show this.

This clonotype was counted only a few times. Antigen unknown. In TCRdb, the 5' RACE reads were re-called with MiXCR into one record per CDR3 protein. The sample carries hundreds of thousands of distinct CDR3 sequences, 9.4% recorded once. The germline V gene has CDR1 SGHKS and CDR2 YYEKEE (reference sequence). V lost 5 bases and J lost 0; bases outside the gene matches: 5. The CDR3 is made up of 16 amino acids. The specimen sequenced was memory (CD45RO+) T cells sorted from blood. This sequence was found in a woman aged 18-29 years in good health. This sequence joins TRBV5-5 and TRBJ2-3; 11 bases match TRBD2. CDR3 nucleotide sequence: TGTGCCAGCAGTTCTAGCGGGGGGCGTAGCACAGATACGCAGTATTTT. This translates into CASSSSGGRSTDTQYF.